This TCR beta chain comes out of a study of blood T cell repertoires in COVID-19. Study overall: Spain, Italy and the United States supplied samples that represented acute and convalescent COVID-19. In each case, the material was cDNA or gDNA derived from T cells, B-cell-depleted T cells, or PBMCs.

The CDR3 totals 13 residues. V lost 9 bases, J lost 0 bases, and 6 bases lay in between. CDR1 is MNHEY and CDR2 is SVGAGI in the germline V gene. Original methodology: For nucleated cells, counts were estimated from reference gene primer amplification. The method was immunoSEQ multiplex PCR; TCRdb's version includes in-frame clones alone and lacks a portion of them. V, J and clone size derive from that table, while D and trimming were established from the DNA sequence. The top ten hold roughly 10% of the sample, which has some 260,000 clones, roughly four fifths seen once. The rearrangement joins TRBV6-5 to TRBJ2-6; D unclear. Material: peripheral blood. The sequence was obtained from a man older than 75 with acute or convalescent COVID-19. This CDR3 reads CASSTSGANVLTF. The DNA for the CDR3 is TGTGCCAGTTCTACCTCTGGGGCCAACGTCCTGACTTTC.